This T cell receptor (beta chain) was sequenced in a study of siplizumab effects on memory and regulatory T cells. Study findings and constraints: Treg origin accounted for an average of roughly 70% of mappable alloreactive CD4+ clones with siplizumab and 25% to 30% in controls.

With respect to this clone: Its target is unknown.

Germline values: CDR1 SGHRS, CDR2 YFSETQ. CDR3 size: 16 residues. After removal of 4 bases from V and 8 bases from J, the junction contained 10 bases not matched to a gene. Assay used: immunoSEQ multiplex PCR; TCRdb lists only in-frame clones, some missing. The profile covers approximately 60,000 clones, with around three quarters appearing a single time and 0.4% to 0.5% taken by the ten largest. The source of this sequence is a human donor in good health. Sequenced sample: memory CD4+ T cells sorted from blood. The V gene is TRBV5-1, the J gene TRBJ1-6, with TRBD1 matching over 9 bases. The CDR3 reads CASSREDRGRYSPLHF. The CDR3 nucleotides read TGCGCCAGCAGCCGAGAGGACAGGGGCCGTTATTCACCCCTCCACTTT. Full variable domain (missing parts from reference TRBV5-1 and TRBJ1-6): KAGVTQTPRYLIKTRGQQVTLSCSPISGHRSVSWYQQTPGQGLQFLFEYFSETQRNKGNFPGRFSGRQFSNSRSEMNVSTLELGDSALYLCASSREDRGRYSPLHFGNGTRLTVT.